This is a list of T cell receptor beta chains from one sample in a study of beta chain features in type 1 diabetes. Generated by immunoSEQ multiplex PCR, the TCRdb table keeps only in-frame clones and is missing some. Of 140,000 or so clones in the sample, about 13% were seen once. Sample: central memory CD4+ T cells from blood. Receptor source: a man aged 18-30 years with type 1 diabetes. The CDR3 runs from the conserved cysteine through the conserved F or W.

CDR3aa: CAWSVNFGNTIYF; v_gene: TRBV30; j_gene: TRBJ1-3; len: 13
CDR3aa: CASSFLGVGVDTQYF; v_gene: TRBV5-6; j_gene: TRBJ2-3; len: 15
CDR3aa: CAWADRRFYEQYF; v_gene: TRBV30; j_gene: TRBJ2-7; len: 13
CDR3aa: CAIKGGENTDTQYF; v_gene: TRBV10-3; j_gene: TRBJ2-3; len: 14
CDR3aa: CASSSLTDSPLHF; v_gene: TRBV11-2; j_gene: TRBJ1-6; len: 13
CDR3aa: CAWSALSRPGYTF; v_gene: TRBV30; j_gene: TRBJ1-2; len: 13
CDR3aa: CASSLPEDKKQFF; v_gene: TRBV27; j_gene: TRBJ2-1; len: 13
CDR3aa: CASSELQGAGTDTQYF; v_gene: TRBV9; j_gene: TRBJ2-3; len: 16
CDR3aa: CAISESWGLAGETVETQYF; v_gene: TRBV10-3; j_gene: TRBJ2-5; len: 19
CDR3aa: CSVPGTSGTDTQYF; v_gene: TRBV29-1; j_gene: TRBJ2-3; len: 14
CDR3aa: CASGLNEQFF; v_gene: TRBV6-5; j_gene: TRBJ2-1; len: 10
CDR3aa: CASSSDRLIYNEQFF; v_gene: TRBV5-4; j_gene: TRBJ2-1; len: 15
CDR3aa: CASGRDTSPYEQYF; v_gene: TRBV12-5; j_gene: TRBJ2-7; len: 14
CDR3aa: CASSLPGQGNQPQHF; v_gene: TRBV28; j_gene: TRBJ1-5; len: 15
CDR3aa: CASSGTGGQPQHF; v_gene: TRBV6-1; j_gene: TRBJ1-5; len: 13
CDR3aa: CSVEDKPNEKLFF; v_gene: TRBV29-1; j_gene: TRBJ1-4; len: 13
CDR3aa: CASSQESNWQGGSEQYF; v_gene: TRBV4-1; j_gene: TRBJ2-7; len: 17
CDR3aa: CASRPGLAGKQFF; v_gene: TRBV19; j_gene: TRBJ2-1; len: 13
CDR3aa: CASHRGSPIQETQYF; v_gene: TRBV2; j_gene: TRBJ2-5; len: 15
CDR3aa: CASSENMWGGSDTQYF; v_gene: TRBV6-1; j_gene: TRBJ2-3; len: 16
CDR3aa: CASSYSYSTEAFF; v_gene: TRBV6-5; j_gene: TRBJ1-1; len: 13
CDR3aa: CASSYPQWETDTQYF; v_gene: TRBV5-6; j_gene: TRBJ2-3; len: 15
CDR3aa: CASTPRGGTGYGYTF; v_gene: TRBV28; j_gene: TRBJ1-2; len: 15
CDR3aa: CASSLSQGVAYNEQFF; v_gene: TRBV5-1; j_gene: TRBJ2-1; len: 16
CDR3aa: CASSVGRTNRNTIYF; v_gene: TRBV25-1; j_gene: TRBJ1-3; len: 15
CDR3aa: CASSSPTGQGSSYEQYF; v_gene: TRBV5-6; j_gene: TRBJ2-7; len: 17
CDR3aa: CSVGGSGSSYEQYF; v_gene: TRBV29-1; j_gene: TRBJ2-7; len: 14
CDR3aa: CASSLPPGTPNYEQYF; v_gene: TRBV28; j_gene: TRBJ2-7; len: 16
CDR3aa: CASGGQFSNQPQHF; v_gene: TRBV6-6; j_gene: TRBJ1-5; len: 14
CDR3aa: CASSSTQGTGLVELFF; v_gene: TRBV27; j_gene: TRBJ2-2; len: 16
CDR3aa: CASSPVNNQETQYF; v_gene: TRBV18; j_gene: TRBJ2-5; len: 14
CDR3aa: CASSELGADEKLFF; v_gene: TRBV2; j_gene: TRBJ1-4; len: 14
CDR3aa: CASTDPDRVGETQYF; v_gene: TRBV5-1; j_gene: TRBJ2-5; len: 15
CDR3aa: CASSLDRASSYNEQFF; v_gene: TRBV11-3; j_gene: TRBJ2-1; len: 16
CDR3aa: CASSRISGAGELFF; v_gene: TRBV5-1; j_gene: TRBJ2-2; len: 14
CDR3aa: CASRGRAAEKLFF; v_gene: TRBV6-5; j_gene: TRBJ1-4; len: 13
CDR3aa: CASRASDPRTEAFF; v_gene: TRBV11-3; j_gene: TRBJ1-1; len: 14
CDR3aa: CASSEFSSRTDTQYF; v_gene: TRBV6-1; j_gene: TRBJ2-3; len: 15
CDR3aa: CASSFDPTGPFYF; v_gene: TRBV7-3; j_gene: TRBJ2-5; len: 13
CDR3aa: CASSLNGQGNSPLHF; v_gene: TRBV7-9; j_gene: TRBJ1-6; len: 15
CDR3aa: CASREDRGKETQYF; v_gene: TRBV19; j_gene: TRBJ2-5; len: 14
CDR3aa: CASSVDRSSYEQYF; v_gene: TRBV2; j_gene: TRBJ2-7; len: 14
CDR3aa: CATNTGDRADTQYF; v_gene: TRBV15; j_gene: TRBJ2-3; len: 14
CDR3aa: CSVGLAGEEETQYF; v_gene: TRBV29-1; j_gene: TRBJ2-5; len: 14
CDR3aa: CASSRDIASYEQYF; v_gene: TRBV5-1; j_gene: TRBJ2-7; len: 14
CDR3aa: CASSDGTSATDTQYF; v_gene: TRBV6-1; j_gene: TRBJ2-3; len: 15